A selection of T cell receptor beta chains follows, all from one sample in a study of cytomegalovirus exposure and HLA in healthy donors. Sequencing was performed with immunoSEQ multiplex PCR; in TCRdb, only in-frame clones are kept and a portion is missing. The repertoire holds about 160,000 clones, with roughly 80% as singletons. Input material: PBMCs. The source of these receptors is a female donor in good health and CMV-seronegative. CDR3s include the opening cysteine and the closing phenylalanine or tryptophan. The order of the fields is D gene, clone size, J gene, V gene, CDR3 protein, CDR3 DNA. D genes are given only for firm matches. Clone size is shown for a subset of rows, as once, few, many or a class of expanded clone.

TRBD2 | NA | TRBJ2-3 | TRBV27 | CASSLRGSYTDTQYF | TGTGCCAGCAGTTTACGCGGGAGCTACACAGATACGCAGTATTTT
NA | NA | TRBJ2-2 | TRBV13 | CASSPRTGNQNTGELFF | TGTGCCAGCAGCCCACGAACAGGGAATCAGAACACCGGGGAGCTGTTTTTT
TRBD2 | few | TRBJ2-7 | TRBV5-6 | CASSLSPRTSGDEQYF | TGTGCCAGCAGCTTATCCCCCAGAACTAGCGGTGACGAGCAGTACTTC
TRBD1 | NA | TRBJ2-2 | TRBV12-5 | CASGLAGTVNTGELFF | TGTGCTAGTGGTTTGGCCGGGACAGTAAACACCGGGGAGCTGTTTTTT
NA | NA | TRBJ2-4 | TRBV5-1 | CASSGQGGENIQYF | TGCGCCAGCAGCGGTCAGGGCGGGGAAAACATTCAGTACTTC
NA | NA | TRBJ1-1 | TRBV7-2 | CASSRAGDAEAFF | TGTGCCAGCAGCCGTGCGGGGGACGCTGAAGCTTTCTTT
NA | NA | TRBJ2-6 | TRBV2 | CASRLIEVTISGANVLTF | TGTGCCAGCAGACTTATCGAAGTTACCATCTCTGGGGCCAACGTCCTGACTTTC
NA | NA | TRBJ2-6 | TRBV19 | CASSSTTVFGYPGANVLTF | TGTGCCAGTAGCAGTACGACAGTGTTCGGGTATCCTGGGGCCAACGTCCTGACTTTC
NA | NA | TRBJ2-7 | TRBV16 | CASSQSIMDRLQGQYF | TGTGCCAGCAGCCAATCAATAATGGACCGCCTTCAGGGGCAGTACTTC
NA | NA | TRBJ1-2 | TRBV11-2 | CASSLGQYGYTF | TGTGCCAGCAGCCTCGGACAGTACGGCTACACCTTC
TRBD2 | NA | TRBJ2-1 | TRBV29-1 | CSVSPSGEYNEQFF | TGCAGCGTTTCCCCTAGCGGGGAATACAATGAGCAGTTCTTC
TRBD2 | NA | TRBJ2-1 | TRBV5-1 | CASSLARASLARYNEQFF | TGCGCCAGCAGCTTGGCCCGTGCCTCACTAGCGCGATACAATGAGCAGTTCTTC
NA | once | TRBJ1-6 | TRBV23-1 | CASSPTQGPLSRSGDSPLHF | TGCGCCAGCTCGCCTACCCAGGGGCCTTTGAGTCGCTCCGGGGATTCACCCCTCCACTTT
TRBD1 | NA | TRBJ1-6 | TRBV2 | CASTPGTGSSPLHF | TGTGCCAGCACCCCAGGGACAGGCAGTTCACCCCTCCACTTT
TRBD1 | NA | TRBJ2-5 | TRBV6-1 | CASSPDRGKTQYF | TGTGCCAGCAGTCCGGACAGGGGAAAGACCCAGTACTTC
NA | NA | TRBJ1-6 | TRBV2 | CASSVSRGSNSPLHF | TGTGCCAGCAGTGTTTCTAGGGGCTCTAATTCACCCCTCCACTTT
NA | NA | TRBJ1-1 | TRBV2 | CASSPEDMSLITEAFF | TGTGCCAGCAGCCCCGAGGACATGTCCCTGATCACTGAAGCTTTCTTT
TRBD2 | NA | TRBJ2-1 | TRBV27 | CASSWTSGFNEQFF | TGTGCCAGCAGTTGGACTAGCGGATTCAATGAGCAGTTCTTC
NA | NA | TRBJ2-5 | TRBV5-1 | CASSLTGETQYF | TGCGCCAGCAGCCTGACGGGGGAGACCCAGTACTTC
NA | NA | TRBJ1-6 | TRBV2 | CASSEALRDTIRGNSPLHF | TGTGCCAGCAGTGAAGCGCTTCGGGACACCATAAGGGGTAATTCACCCCTCCACTTT
NA | few | TRBJ2-2 | TRBV5-1 | CASSDQGIAGELFF | TGCGCCAGCAGCGATCAGGGTATCGCCGGGGAGCTGTTTTTT
NA | NA | TRBJ1-5 | TRBV2 | CASSRDSLNQPQHF | TGTGCCAGCAGTCGTGACAGCCTCAATCAGCCCCAGCATTTT
NA | few | TRBJ1-1 | TRBV5-1 | CASSLETSRRDTEAFF | TGCGCCAGCAGCTTGGAGACTTCCCGGCGGGACACTGAAGCTTTCTTT
NA | NA | TRBJ2-3 | TRBV6-6 | CASSRGLAADTQYF | TGTGCCAGCAGTCGTGGTCTAGCCGCAGATACGCAGTATTTT
NA | few | TRBJ1-6 | TRBV25-1 | CASRNSGVGSPLHF | TGTGCCAGCCGCAATTCGGGGGTCGGGTCACCCCTCCACTTT
TRBD1 | once | TRBJ1-2 | TRBV5-1 | CASSFSGQEVSIYGYTF | TGCGCCAGCAGCTTTTCGGGACAGGAGGTCTCGATCTATGGCTACACCTTC
NA | NA | TRBJ1-1 | TRBV7-2 | CASSSPRNTEAFF | TGTGCCAGCAGCTCCCCTAGGAACACTGAAGCTTTCTTT
NA | NA | TRBJ1-1 | TRBV30 | CAGDIMNTEAFF | TGTGCCGGGGACATAATGAACACTGAAGCTTTCTTT
NA | NA | TRBJ1-5 | TRBV6-1 | CASSEQGQPQHF | TGTGCCAGCAGTGAACAGGGTCAGCCCCAGCATTTT
TRBD2 | NA | TRBJ2-3 | TRBV15 | CATSREGRGGPDTQYF | TGTGCCACCAGCAGAGAGGGTCGGGGGGGCCCAGATACGCAGTATTTT
NA | NA | TRBJ2-1 | TRBV18 | CASSIRGSSYNEQFF | TGTGCCAGCTCAATCAGAGGGAGCTCCTACAATGAGCAGTTCTTC
NA | NA | TRBJ2-7 | TRBV6-1 | CASSPDSNQPYEQYF | TGTGCCAGCAGCCCCGACAGCAATCAACCCTACGAGCAGTACTTC
NA | NA | TRBJ2-1 | TRBV13 | CASSSPSSYNEQFF | TGTGCCAGCAGCTCCCCGAGCTCCTACAATGAGCAGTTCTTC
TRBD1 | NA | TRBJ1-5 | TRBV4-1 | CASSHPDRGYQPQHF | TGCGCCAGCAGCCATCCCGACAGGGGGTATCAGCCCCAGCATTTT
NA | NA | TRBJ2-5 | TRBV5-1 | CASSFQGQQETQYF | TGCGCCAGCAGCTTTCAGGGCCAGCAAGAGACCCAGTACTTC
NA | NA | TRBJ1-4 | TRBV6-6 | CASSFDGTPTNEKLFF | TGTGCCAGCAGTTTTGACGGGACACCAACTAATGAAAAACTGTTTTTT
TRBD2 | NA | TRBJ2-7 | TRBV29-1 | CSVSRGGGNEQYF | TGCAGCGTTTCAAGGGGCGGGGGTAACGAGCAGTACTTC
TRBD2 | NA | TRBJ2-2 | TRBV5-4 | CASSFLAGVTGELFF | TGTGCCAGCAGCTTTTTAGCGGGAGTAACCGGGGAGCTGTTTTTT
NA | NA | TRBJ2-3 | TRBV5-1 | CASTPWISTVTDTQYF | TGCGCCAGCACCCCTTGGATATCGACAGTAACAGATACGCAGTATTTT
NA | NA | TRBJ2-3 | TRBV5-1 | CASSPYSMDTQYF | TGCGCCAGCAGCCCCTATAGCATGGATACGCAGTATTTT
TRBD2 | once | TRBJ2-1 | TRBV11-3 | CASSRGLAGDRTDEQFF | TGTGCCAGCAGCCGAGGACTAGCGGGAGATCGAACGGATGAGCAGTTCTTC
TRBD2 | NA | TRBJ2-5 | TRBV7-8 | CASSLGPSGGPPQETQYF | TGTGCCAGCAGCTTAGGGCCTAGCGGGGGGCCCCCTCAAGAGACCCAGTACTTC
TRBD2 | few | TRBJ2-7 | TRBV29-1 | CSVVGTSGASYEQYF | TGCAGCGTTGTTGGGACTAGCGGGGCCTCCTACGAGCAGTACTTC
TRBD1 | NA | TRBJ1-2 | TRBV7-3 | CASSPGQGAYYGYTF | TGTGCCAGCAGCCCAGGGCAGGGGGCTTACTATGGCTACACCTTC
TRBD1 | NA | TRBJ1-2 | TRBV6-5 | CASSKWVDRNYGYTF | TGTGCCAGCAGTAAATGGGTGGACAGGAACTATGGCTACACCTTC
NA | few | TRBJ2-4 | TRBV2 | CASSYTTDTGCF | TGTGCCAGCAGCTACACCACAGATACAGGGTGCTTC
TRBD2 | NA | TRBJ2-5 | TRBV19 | CASSAGGLAGQETQYF | TGTGCCAGTAGTGCCGGGGGACTAGCGGGGCAAGAGACCCAGTACTTC
TRBD1 | NA | TRBJ1-2 | TRBV6-5 | CASTPTGTGGGYTF | TGTGCCAGCACTCCCACCGGGACAGGCGGTGGCTACACCTTC
TRBD1 | few | TRBJ2-3 | TRBV19 | CASSTKGQGAMTDTQYF | TGTGCCAGTAGTACCAAAGGACAGGGGGCAATGACAGATACGCAGTATTTT
NA | NA | TRBJ1-1 | TRBV19 | CASSAGPNTEAFF | TGTGCCAGTTCCGCGGGACCGAACACTGAAGCTTTCTTT
TRBD2 | many | TRBJ2-7 | TRBV6-1 | CASSAQLGTSDEQYF | TGTGCCAGCAGCGCCCAACTCGGGACTAGCGACGAGCAGTACTTC
TRBD1 | few | TRBJ1-2 | TRBV7-9 | CASSLVGGDRTDYTF | TGTGCCAGCAGCTTAGTAGGCGGGGACAGGACGGACTACACCTTC